The following is a TCR beta chain sequence with its context. This record comes from a study of blood T cell repertoires in COVID-19. Libraries were prepared by immunoSEQ multiplex PCR; TCRdb keeps only in-frame clonotypes and omits some of them. This sample has 250,000 to 350,000 clones, with about 90% found just once. Sequencing input: peripheral blood. The sequence came from a man younger than 30 with active or convalescent COVID-19.

CDR3 loop: CASSLGTGRHEQYF. The CDR3 nucleotides read TGTGCCAGCAGCCTGGGGACAGGGAGGCACGAGCAGTACTTC. J is TRBJ2-7 and V is TRBV11-2, with 9 bases matching TRBD1. Germline trimming cut 5 bases from V and 5 bases from J; bases unmatched to any gene: 7. The CDR3 totals 14 residues. The germline V gene has CDR1 SGHAT and CDR2 FQNNGV.